The rows below give T cell receptor beta chains drawn from one sample of a study of T cells in Graves' hyperthyroidism and ophthalmopathy. TCRdb processed the multiplex PCR reads anew with MiXCR; each CDR3 protein has one entry. The sample carries hundreds of thousands of distinct CDR3 sequences, about 15% recorded once. Specimen: blood. The receptors were sampled from a woman between 35 and 50 years old with Graves' ophthalmopathy. Each CDR3 is given with its conserved first and last residue. D genes are given only for firm matches. Some rows mark clone size as missing; the rest say once, few, many or name a class of expanded clone.

j_call v_call clone_size d_call cdr3_aa cdr3_nt
TRBJ2-7 TRBV7-8 many - CASRPRPEGYEQYF TGTGCCAGCAGACCGCGGCCAGAAGGCTACGAGCAGTACTTC
TRBJ2-5 TRBV2 few - CASGTAETQYF TGTGCCAGCGGGACGGCGGAGACCCAGTACTTC
TRBJ1-2 TRBV28 many - CASSPGVRDYGYTF TGTGCCAGCAGTCCCGGGGTTCGCGACTATGGCTACACCTTC
TRBJ2-7 TRBV27 many TRBD2 CASTNSGRFMYEQYF TGTGCCAGCACAAATAGCGGGAGGTTTATGTACGAGCAGTACTTC
TRBJ1-5 TRBV2 many - CASRVGQNSNQPQHF TGTGCCAGCAGGGTAGGACAGAATAGCAATCAGCCCCAGCATTTT
TRBJ2-7 TRBV15 many TRBD2 CATSREGGGGRDEQYF TGTGCCACCAGCAGAGAGGGCGGGGGAGGTAGGGACGAGCAGTACTTC
TRBJ1-1 TRBV29-1 many - CSVESGNTEAFF TGCAGCGTTGAAAGCGGGAACACTGAAGCTTTCTTT
TRBJ1-1 TRBV6-5 many - CATSPFGGGYTEAFF TGTGCCACCTCACCGTTTGGGGGAGGGTACACTGAAGCTTTCTTT
TRBJ1-5 TRBV19 many - CASTSDGYSNQPQHF TGTGCCAGTACTTCAGATGGATATAGCAATCAGCCCCAGCATTTT
TRBJ2-5 TRBV19 many TRBD1 CASAPDREIETQYF TGTGCCAGCGCGCCTGACAGGGAGATAGAGACCCAGTACTTC
TRBJ2-5 TRBV7-6 many TRBD2 CATTLANGETQYF TGTGCCACCACACTAGCGAACGGAGAGACCCAGTACTTC
TRBJ1-1 TRBV4-3 few TRBD1 CASSEGQGPNTEAFF TGCGCCAGCAGCGAAGGACAGGGCCCCAACACTGAAGCTTTCTTT
TRBJ2-2 TRBV28 many - CASSLPPGSGTGELFF TGTGCCAGCAGTCTCCCCCCAGGGTCCGGCACCGGGGAGCTGTTTTTT
TRBJ1-5 TRBV6-2/TRBV6-3 many - CASSWQGNQPQHF TGTGCCAGCAGTTGGCAGGGGAATCAGCCCCAGCATTTT
TRBJ2-7 TRBV6-5 - TRBD2 CASSYSSGGASYEQYF TGTGCCAGCAGTTACAGTAGCGGGGGGGCCAGTTACGAGCAGTACTTC
TRBJ2-7 TRBV5-1 few TRBD2 CASRDGLAGGYQGAEQYF TGCGCCAGCAGAGACGGACTAGCGGGAGGCTACCAGGGGGCTGAGCAGTACTTC
TRBJ1-1 TRBV20-1 many - CSARENTEAFF TGCAGTGCTAGGGAGAACACTGAAGCTTTCTTT
TRBJ1-2 TRBV6-1 - - CASTRAGANGYTF TGTGCCAGCACGAGGGCAGGGGCCAATGGCTACACCTTC
TRBJ2-5 TRBV7-6 - - CASSLLAVAETQYF TGTGCCAGCAGCTTACTGGCAGTTGCGGAGACCCAGTACTTC
TRBJ1-1 TRBV12-3/TRBV12-4 many TRBD1 CASTPDRGGTEAFF TGTGCCAGCACCCCGGACAGGGGAGGGACTGAAGCTTTCTTT
TRBJ2-3 TRBV4-2 - - CASSQGQAQGTDTQYF TGTGCCAGCAGCCAAGGGCAAGCCCAAGGCACAGATACGCAGTATTTT
TRBJ2-5 TRBV28 many - CASNEAGATGETQYF TGTGCCAGCAACGAGGCGGGGGCAACGGGGGAGACCCAGTACTTC
TRBJ2-5 TRBV7-2 medium-sized - CASSLERAQETQYF TGTGCCAGCAGCTTAGAACGGGCCCAAGAGACCCAGTACTTC
TRBJ2-7 TRBV10-3 many - CAITPELSYEQYF TGTGCCATCACCCCCGAGTTGTCCTACGAGCAGTACTTC
TRBJ2-7 TRBV27 many TRBD2 CASSSSPGLVYEQYF TGTGCCAGCAGTAGCTCCCCGGGACTAGTCTACGAGCAGTACTTC
TRBJ2-4 TRBV4-3 - TRBD2 CASSGGSGRADIQYF TGCGCCAGCAGCGGGGGGAGCGGGAGGGCCGACATTCAGTACTTC
TRBJ2-5 TRBV6-1 few TRBD1 CASSRWTGGSQETQYF TGTGCCAGCAGCCGATGGACAGGGGGCAGCCAAGAGACCCAGTACTTC
TRBJ2-2 TRBV28 many - CASSLELTPNTGELFF TGTGCCAGCAGTCTAGAGCTTACTCCAAACACCGGGGAGCTGTTTTTT
TRBJ1-2 TRBV7-8 many - CASSPRSQGSGYTF TGTGCCAGCAGCCCACGATCGCAGGGCTCTGGCTACACCTTC
TRBJ1-1 TRBV15 - - CATSRDHPASDMNTEAFF TGTGCCACCAGCAGAGACCACCCTGCGAGTGACATGAACACTGAAGCTTTCTTT
TRBJ1-1 TRBV5-1 many - CASSLQDADTEAFF TGCGCCAGCAGCTTGCAGGACGCGGACACTGAAGCTTTCTTT
TRBJ1-1 TRBV19 few - CASSWGGSPTDAFF TGTGCCAGTAGTTGGGGAGGGTCTCCCACCGACGCTTTCTTT
TRBJ2-3 TRBV12-3/TRBV12-4 many TRBD1 CASSPSLGQLTDTQYF TGTGCCAGCAGTCCTAGCTTGGGACAGCTCACAGATACGCAGTATTTT
TRBJ2-7 TRBV19 - TRBD1 CASSIDRTGGKEEQYF TGTGCCAGTAGTATAGACCGGACAGGGGGAAAAGAGGAGCAGTACTTC
TRBJ1-5 TRBV27 many TRBD1 CASSLVAGGVWNQPQHF TGTGCCAGCAGTTTGGTGGCAGGGGGCGTATGGAATCAGCCCCAGCATTTT
TRBJ2-7 TRBV28 many TRBD2 CASSPTTSGILYEQYF TGTGCCAGCAGTCCCACAACTAGCGGGATACTCTACGAGCAGTACTTC
TRBJ1-5 TRBV2 - - CASNLDSQPQHF TGTGCCAGCAATCTTGACAGCCAGCCCCAGCATTTT
TRBJ2-7 TRBV28 many - CASSLGRTLAGEQYF TGTGCCAGCAGTTTAGGAAGGACGCTCGCGGGCGAGCAGTACTTC
TRBJ1-2 TRBV6-5 medium-sized - CASSYSREGDGYTF TGTGCCAGCAGTTACTCGCGGGAAGGGGACGGCTACACCTTC
TRBJ1-2 TRBV19 many TRBD1 CASSMGTGGNYGYTF TGTGCCAGTAGTATGGGGACAGGGGGCAACTATGGCTACACCTTC
TRBJ2-7 TRBV6-6 many - CASSQVSNPLYLYEQYF TGTGCCAGCAGCCAAGTTTCTAACCCCCTATACCTCTACGAGCAGTACTTC
TRBJ2-7 TRBV11-2 - TRBD2 CASSLGVTSGSLVDEQYF TGTGCCAGCAGCTTAGGGGTGACTAGCGGGAGCTTGGTCGACGAGCAGTACTTC
TRBJ1-5 TRBV28 many TRBD1 CASRTGLEQPQHF TGTGCCAGCAGGACAGGGTTAGAACAGCCCCAGCATTTT
TRBJ1-2 TRBV7-9 many - CASSREEWYGYTF TGTGCCAGCAGCCGAGAAGAGTGGTATGGCTACACCTTC
TRBJ2-5 TRBV25-1 - - CASSFSGGETQYF TGTGCCAGCAGCTTTAGTGGAGGGGAGACCCAGTACTTC
TRBJ1-1 TRBV6-5 many - CASSYQTGNTEAFF TGTGCCAGCAGTTACCAGACAGGGAACACTGAAGCTTTCTTT
TRBJ2-7 TRBV7-3 - - CASRSDQGYEQYF TGTGCCAGCAGGTCCGATCAGGGGTACGAGCAGTACTTC
TRBJ1-2 TRBV25-1 - - CASSEWRQGSYGYTF TGTGCCAGCAGTGAATGGAGGCAGGGCTCCTATGGCTACACCTTC
TRBJ2-5 TRBV15 many TRBD2 CATSRGTSGSQYF TGTGCCACCAGCAGAGGGACTAGCGGGAGCCAGTACTTC
TRBJ1-1 TRBV24-1 many TRBD1 CATSGLLTGDTEAFF TGTGCCACCAGTGGGTTGTTGACAGGGGACACTGAAGCTTTCTTT
TRBJ2-2 TRBV24-1 many - CATSDLYRNTGELFF TGTGCCACCAGTGATTTGTATAGGAACACCGGGGAGCTGTTTTTT
TRBJ2-7 TRBV6-1 many TRBD1 CASSPGTGKNEQYF TGTGCCAGCAGTCCCGGGACAGGGAAAAACGAGCAGTACTTC
TRBJ1-1 TRBV12-3/TRBV12-4 - - CASIRGAGEAFF TGTGCCAGCATCAGGGGCGCGGGTGAAGCTTTCTTT
TRBJ1-1 TRBV6-5 many - CASCWANTEAFF TGTGCCAGCTGTTGGGCTAACACTGAAGCTTTCTTT
TRBJ2-5 TRBV20-1 once - CSARVPEQETQYF TGCAGTGCTAGAGTGCCAGAACAAGAGACCCAGTACTTC
TRBJ1-2 TRBV20-1 many - CSARDVDWGGYGYTF TGCAGTGCTAGAGATGTCGATTGGGGTGGCTATGGCTACACCTTC
TRBJ2-2 TRBV19 few TRBD2 CASNSGSTGELFF TGTGCCAGTAACAGCGGGAGCACCGGGGAGCTGTTTTTT
TRBJ1-5 TRBV6-1 many TRBD1 CASSLTGTGTSQPQHF TGTGCCAGCAGCCTTACCGGGACAGGGACTTCTCAGCCCCAGCATTTT
TRBJ1-1 TRBV4-1 many - CASSSAGALNTEAFF TGCGCCAGCAGCAGCGCAGGGGCCCTGAACACTGAAGCTTTCTTT